This T cell receptor (beta chain) stems from a study of cytomegalovirus exposure and HLA in healthy donors. Study-wide points: The study found most TCR sequences rare, yet found some public TCRs in many donors. The authors judged a highly shared variant cluster likely a sequencing artifact. Roughly even sequencing depth across donors was the assumption behind the presence/absence analyses.

This PCR relied on a set of 60 Vbeta primers and 13 Jbeta primers. The data were produced by immunoSEQ multiplex PCR, yet TCRdb's version contains in-frame clones alone and is incomplete. The sample contains 35,000 to 45,000 clones, about 64% of which appear only once. Germline V gene lookup returns CDR1 GTSNPN and CDR2 SVGIG (reference sequence). This CDR3 region has 13 residues. Trimming took 4 bases from V and 6 from J, leaving 15 bases between them. About this clone itself: What it recognizes is unknown.

Sequencing was carried out using PBMCs. This sequence joins TRBV30 and TRBJ1-1; unclear D gene. This clonotype was obtained from a man aged 60 to 69 in good health and CMV-seropositive. The CDR3 DNA follows: TGTGCCTGGATGATCACGGCGGAGGCTGAAGCTTTCTTT. It specifies CAWMITAEAEAFF.